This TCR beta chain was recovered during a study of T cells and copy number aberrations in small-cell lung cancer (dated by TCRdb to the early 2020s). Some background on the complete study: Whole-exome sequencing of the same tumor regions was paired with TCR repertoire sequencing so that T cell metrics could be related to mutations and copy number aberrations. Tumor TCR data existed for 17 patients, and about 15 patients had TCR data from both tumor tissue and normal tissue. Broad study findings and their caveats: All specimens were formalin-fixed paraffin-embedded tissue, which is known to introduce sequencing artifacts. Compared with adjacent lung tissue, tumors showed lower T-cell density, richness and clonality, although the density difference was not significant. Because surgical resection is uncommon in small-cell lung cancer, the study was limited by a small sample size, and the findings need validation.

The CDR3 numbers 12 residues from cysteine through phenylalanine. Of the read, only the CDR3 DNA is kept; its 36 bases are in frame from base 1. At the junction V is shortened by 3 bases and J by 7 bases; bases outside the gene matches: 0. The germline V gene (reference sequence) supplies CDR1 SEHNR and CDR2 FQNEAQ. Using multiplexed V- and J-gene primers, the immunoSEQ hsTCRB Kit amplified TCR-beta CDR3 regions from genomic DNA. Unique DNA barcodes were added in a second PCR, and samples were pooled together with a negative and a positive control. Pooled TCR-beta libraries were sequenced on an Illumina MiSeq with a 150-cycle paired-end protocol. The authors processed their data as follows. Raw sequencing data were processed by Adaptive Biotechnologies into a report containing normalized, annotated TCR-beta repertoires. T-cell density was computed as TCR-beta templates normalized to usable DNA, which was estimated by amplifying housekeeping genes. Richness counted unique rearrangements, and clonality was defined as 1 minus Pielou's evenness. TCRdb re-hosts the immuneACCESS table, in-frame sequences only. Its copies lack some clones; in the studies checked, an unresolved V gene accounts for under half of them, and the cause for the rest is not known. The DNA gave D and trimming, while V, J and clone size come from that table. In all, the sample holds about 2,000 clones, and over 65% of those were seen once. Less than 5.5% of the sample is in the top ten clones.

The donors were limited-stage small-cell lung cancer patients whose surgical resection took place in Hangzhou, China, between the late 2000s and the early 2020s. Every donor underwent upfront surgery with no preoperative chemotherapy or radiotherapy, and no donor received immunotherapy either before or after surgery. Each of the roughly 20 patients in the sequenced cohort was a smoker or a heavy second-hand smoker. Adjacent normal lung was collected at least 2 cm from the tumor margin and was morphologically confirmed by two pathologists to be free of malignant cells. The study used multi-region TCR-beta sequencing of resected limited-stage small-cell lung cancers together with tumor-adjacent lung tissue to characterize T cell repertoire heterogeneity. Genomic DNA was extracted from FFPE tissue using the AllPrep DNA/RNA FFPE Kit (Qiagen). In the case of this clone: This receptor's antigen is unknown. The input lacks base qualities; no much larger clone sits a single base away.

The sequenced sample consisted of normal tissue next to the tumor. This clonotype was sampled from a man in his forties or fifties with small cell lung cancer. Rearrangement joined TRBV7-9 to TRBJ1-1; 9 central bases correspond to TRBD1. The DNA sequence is TGTGCCAGCAGCTTGACAGGGGGTGAAGCTTTCTTT. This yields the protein CASSLTGGEAFF.